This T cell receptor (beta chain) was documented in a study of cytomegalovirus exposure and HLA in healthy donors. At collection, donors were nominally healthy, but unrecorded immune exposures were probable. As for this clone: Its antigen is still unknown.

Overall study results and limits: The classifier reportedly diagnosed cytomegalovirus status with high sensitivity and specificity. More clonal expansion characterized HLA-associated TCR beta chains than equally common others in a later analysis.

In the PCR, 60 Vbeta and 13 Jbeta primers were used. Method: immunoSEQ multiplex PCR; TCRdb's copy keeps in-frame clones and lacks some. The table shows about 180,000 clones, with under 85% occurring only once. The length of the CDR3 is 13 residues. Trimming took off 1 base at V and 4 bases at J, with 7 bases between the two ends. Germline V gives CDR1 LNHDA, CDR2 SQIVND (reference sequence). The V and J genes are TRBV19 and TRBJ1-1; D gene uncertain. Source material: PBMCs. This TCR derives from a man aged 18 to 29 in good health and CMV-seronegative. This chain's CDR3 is CASSIGWSTEAFF. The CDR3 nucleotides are TGTGCCAGTAGTATAGGGTGGAGCACTGAAGCTTTCTTT.